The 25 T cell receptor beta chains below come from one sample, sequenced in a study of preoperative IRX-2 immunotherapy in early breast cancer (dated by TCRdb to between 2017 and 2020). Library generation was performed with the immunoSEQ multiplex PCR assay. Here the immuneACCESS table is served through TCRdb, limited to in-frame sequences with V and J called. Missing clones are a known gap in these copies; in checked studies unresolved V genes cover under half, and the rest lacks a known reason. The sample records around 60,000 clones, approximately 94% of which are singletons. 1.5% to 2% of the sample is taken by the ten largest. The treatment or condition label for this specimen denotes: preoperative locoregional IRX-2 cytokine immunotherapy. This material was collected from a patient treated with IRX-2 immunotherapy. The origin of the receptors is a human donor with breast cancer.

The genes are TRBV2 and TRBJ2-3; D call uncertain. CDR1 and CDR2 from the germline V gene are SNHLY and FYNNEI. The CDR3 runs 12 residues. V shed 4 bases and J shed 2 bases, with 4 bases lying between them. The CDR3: CASSAATDTQYF. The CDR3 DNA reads TGTGCCAGCAGTGCGGCCACAGATACGCAGTATTTT.

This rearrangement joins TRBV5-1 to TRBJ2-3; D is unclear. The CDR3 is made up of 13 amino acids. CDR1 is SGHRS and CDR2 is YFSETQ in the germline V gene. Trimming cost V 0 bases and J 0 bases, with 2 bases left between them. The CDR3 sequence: CASSLESTDTQYF. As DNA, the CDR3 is TGCGCCAGCAGCTTGGAGAGCACAGATACGCAGTATTTT.

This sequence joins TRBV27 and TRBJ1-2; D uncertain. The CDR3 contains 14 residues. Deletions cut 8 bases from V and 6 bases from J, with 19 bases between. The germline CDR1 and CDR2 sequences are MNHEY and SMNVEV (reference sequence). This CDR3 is CASSLRGSRNGYTF. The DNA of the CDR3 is TGTGCCAGCTCACTAAGAGGTTCACGCAATGGCTACACCTTC.

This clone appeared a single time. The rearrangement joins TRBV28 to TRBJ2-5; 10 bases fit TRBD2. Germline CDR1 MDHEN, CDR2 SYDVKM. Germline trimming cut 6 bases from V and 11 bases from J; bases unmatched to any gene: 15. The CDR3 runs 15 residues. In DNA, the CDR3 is TGTGCCAGCAGCCCTCGGGCTAGCGGGGGCCGGGAGCAGTACTTC. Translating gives CASSPRASGGREQYF.

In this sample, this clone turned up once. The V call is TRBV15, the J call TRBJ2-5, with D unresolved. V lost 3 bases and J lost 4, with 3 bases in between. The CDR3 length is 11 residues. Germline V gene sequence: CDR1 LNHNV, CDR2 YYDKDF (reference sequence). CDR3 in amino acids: CATSSRETQYF. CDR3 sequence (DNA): TGTGCCACCAGCAGTAGAGAGACCCAGTACTTC. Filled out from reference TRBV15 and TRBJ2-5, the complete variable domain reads DAMVIQNPRYQVTQFGKPVTLSCSQTLNHNVMYWYQQKSSQAPKLLFHYYDKDFNNEADTPDNFQSRRPNTSFCFLDIRSPGLGDTAMYLCATSSRETQYFGPGTRLLVL.

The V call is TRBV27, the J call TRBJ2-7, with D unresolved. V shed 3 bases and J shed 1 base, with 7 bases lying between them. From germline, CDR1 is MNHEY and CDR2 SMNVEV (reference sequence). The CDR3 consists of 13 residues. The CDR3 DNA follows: TGTGCCAGCAGTTTTGGGGTTTCCTACGAGCAGTACTTC. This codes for CASSFGVSYEQYF.

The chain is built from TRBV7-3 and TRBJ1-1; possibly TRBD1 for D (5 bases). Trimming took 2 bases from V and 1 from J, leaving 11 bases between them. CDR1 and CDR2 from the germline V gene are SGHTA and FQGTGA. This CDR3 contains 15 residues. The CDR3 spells CASSLDPGGNTEAFF. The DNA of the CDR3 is TGTGCCAGCAGCTTAGACCCGGGGGGGAACACTGAAGCTTTCTTT.

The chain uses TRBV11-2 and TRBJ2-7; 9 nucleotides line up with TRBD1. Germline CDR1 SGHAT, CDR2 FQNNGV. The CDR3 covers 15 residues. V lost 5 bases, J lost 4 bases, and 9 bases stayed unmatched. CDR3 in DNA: TGTGCCAGCAGCCCCTGGGACAGGGCCAAATACGAGCAGTACTTC. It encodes CASSPWDRAKYEQYF.

CDR3 residues: CASMYPNEDSFF. The CDR3, as DNA: TGTGCCAGCATGTACCCCAACGAAGATTCTTTCTTT. The chain uses TRBV2 and TRBJ1-1; no clear D. V was cut by 7 bases and J by 12 bases, with 18 bases left in between. Germline lookup yields CDR1 SNHLY and CDR2 FYNNEI. There are 12 residues in the CDR3.

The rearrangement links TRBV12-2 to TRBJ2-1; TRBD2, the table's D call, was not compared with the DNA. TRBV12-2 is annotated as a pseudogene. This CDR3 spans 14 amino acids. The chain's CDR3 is CASRLRSGGNEQFF. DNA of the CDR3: TGTGCAAGTCGGCTCCGTTCGGGGGGTAATGAGCAGTTCTTC.

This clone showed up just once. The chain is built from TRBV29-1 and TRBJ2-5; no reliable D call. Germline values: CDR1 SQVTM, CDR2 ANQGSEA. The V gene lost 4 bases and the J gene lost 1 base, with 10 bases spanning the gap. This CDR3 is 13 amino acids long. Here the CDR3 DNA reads TGCAGCGTTGTCGCCCGGTTCCAAGAGACCCAGTACTTC. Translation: CSVVARFQETQYF.

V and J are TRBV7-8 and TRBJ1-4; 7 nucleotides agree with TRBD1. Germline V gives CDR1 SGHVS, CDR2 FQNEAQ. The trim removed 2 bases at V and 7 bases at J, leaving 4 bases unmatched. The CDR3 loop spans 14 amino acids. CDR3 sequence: CASSLSRDSEKLFF. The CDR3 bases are TGTGCCAGCAGCTTAAGTCGGGACAGTGAAAAACTGTTTTTT.

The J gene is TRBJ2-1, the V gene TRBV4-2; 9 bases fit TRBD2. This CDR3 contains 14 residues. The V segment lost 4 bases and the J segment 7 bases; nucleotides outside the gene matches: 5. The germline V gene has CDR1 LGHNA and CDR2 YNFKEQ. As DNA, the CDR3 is TGTGCCAGCAGCCCCTCCCTAGCGGGAAATGAGCAGTTCTTC. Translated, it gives CASSPSLAGNEQFF.

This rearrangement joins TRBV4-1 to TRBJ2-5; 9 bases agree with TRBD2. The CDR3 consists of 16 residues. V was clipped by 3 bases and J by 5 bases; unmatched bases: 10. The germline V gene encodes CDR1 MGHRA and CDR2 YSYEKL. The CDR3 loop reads CASSHPTSGGRETQYF. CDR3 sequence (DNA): TGCGCCAGCAGCCACCCGACTAGCGGTGGGCGGGAGACCCAGTACTTC.

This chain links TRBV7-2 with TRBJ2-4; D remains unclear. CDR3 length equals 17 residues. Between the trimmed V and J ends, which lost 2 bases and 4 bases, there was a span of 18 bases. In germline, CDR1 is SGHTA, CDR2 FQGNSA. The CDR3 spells CASSLFFQQATKNIQYF. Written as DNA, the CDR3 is TGTGCCAGCAGCTTATTTTTCCAACAAGCTACTAAAAACATTCAGTACTTC.

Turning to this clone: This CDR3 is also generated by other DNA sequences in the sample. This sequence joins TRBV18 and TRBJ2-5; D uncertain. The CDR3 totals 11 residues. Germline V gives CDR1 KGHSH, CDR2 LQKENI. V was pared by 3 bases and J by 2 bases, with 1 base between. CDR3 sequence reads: CASSPQETQYF. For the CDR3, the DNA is TGTGCCAGCTCACCTCAAGAGACCCAGTACTTC.

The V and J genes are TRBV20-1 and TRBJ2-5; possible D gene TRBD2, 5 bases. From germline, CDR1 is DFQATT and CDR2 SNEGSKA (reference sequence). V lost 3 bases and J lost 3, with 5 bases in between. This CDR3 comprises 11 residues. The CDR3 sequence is CSASGEETQYF. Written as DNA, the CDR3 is TGCAGTGCTAGCGGGGAAGAGACCCAGTACTTC.

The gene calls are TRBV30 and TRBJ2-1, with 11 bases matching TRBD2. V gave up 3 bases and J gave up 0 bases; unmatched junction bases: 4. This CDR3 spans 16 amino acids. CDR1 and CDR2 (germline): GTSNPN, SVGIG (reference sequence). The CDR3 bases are TGTGCCTGGAGAGGGGGACTAGCGGCCTCCTACAATGAGCAGTTCTTC. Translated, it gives CAWRGGLAASYNEQFF.

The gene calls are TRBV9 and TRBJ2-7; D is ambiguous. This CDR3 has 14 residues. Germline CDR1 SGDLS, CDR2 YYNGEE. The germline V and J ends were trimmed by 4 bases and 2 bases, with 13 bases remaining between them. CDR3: CASSSRIAPYEQYF. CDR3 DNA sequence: TGTGCCAGCAGCTCAAGGATAGCTCCCTACGAGCAGTACTTC.

The DNA for the CDR3 is TGTGCCAGCAGTTTAGACACCGATGGCTACACCTTC. It encodes CASSLDTDGYTF. The chain is built from TRBV28 and TRBJ1-2; D gene unclear. The CDR3 loop spans 12 amino acids. Germline CDR1 and CDR2: MDHEN and SYDVKM. V dropped 2 bases and J dropped 6 bases, with 7 bases sitting between them.

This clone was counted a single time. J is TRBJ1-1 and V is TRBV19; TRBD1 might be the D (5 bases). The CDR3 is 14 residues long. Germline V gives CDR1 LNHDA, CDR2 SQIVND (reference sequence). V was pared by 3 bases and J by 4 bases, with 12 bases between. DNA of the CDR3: TGTGCCAGTAGTATCAGGGCGATGAGCACTGAAGCTTTCTTT. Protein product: CASSIRAMSTEAFF.

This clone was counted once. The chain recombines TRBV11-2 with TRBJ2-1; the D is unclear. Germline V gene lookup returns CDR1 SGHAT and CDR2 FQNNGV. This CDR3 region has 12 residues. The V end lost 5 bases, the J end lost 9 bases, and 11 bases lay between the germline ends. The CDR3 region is CASSPATREQFF. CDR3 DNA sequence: TGTGCCAGCAGCCCCGCGACGCGTGAGCAGTTCTTC.

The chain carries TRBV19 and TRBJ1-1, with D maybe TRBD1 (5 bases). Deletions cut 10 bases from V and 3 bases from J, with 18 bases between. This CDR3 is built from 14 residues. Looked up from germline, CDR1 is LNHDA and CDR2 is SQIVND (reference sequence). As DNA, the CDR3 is TGTGCCACCCGCCACCGGGACGGATACACTGAAGCTTTCTTT. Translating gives CATRHRDGYTEAFF.

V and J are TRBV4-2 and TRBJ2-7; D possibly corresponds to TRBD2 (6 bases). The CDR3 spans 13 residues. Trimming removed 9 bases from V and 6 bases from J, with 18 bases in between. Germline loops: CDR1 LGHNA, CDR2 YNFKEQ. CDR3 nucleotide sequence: TGTGCCAGTCGTGGGGACTTGATTACCGAGCAGTACTTC. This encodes CASRGDLITEQYF.

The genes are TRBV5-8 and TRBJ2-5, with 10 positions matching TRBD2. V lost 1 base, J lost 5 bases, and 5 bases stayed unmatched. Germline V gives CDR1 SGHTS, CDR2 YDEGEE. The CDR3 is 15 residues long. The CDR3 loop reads CASSLYSGGTETQYF. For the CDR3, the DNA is TGTGCCAGCAGCTTGTATAGCGGGGGGACGGAGACCCAGTACTTC.